This T cell receptor (beta chain) was recorded in a study of blood T cell repertoires in COVID-19. Assay used: immunoSEQ multiplex PCR; TCRdb lists only in-frame clones, some missing. The sample contains 45,000 to 60,000 clones, 89% of which appear only once. In germline, CDR1 is LGHDT, CDR2 YNNKEL (reference sequence). J was trimmed by 6 bases and V by 0 bases; bases with no gene match: 20. This CDR3 is built from 21 residues. Material: peripheral blood. The chain carries TRBV3-1 (or the pseudogene TRBV3-2) and TRBJ2-1, with TRBD1 identical over 10 bases. The clonotype was recovered from a human donor in a cohort sampled during active COVID-19. The CDR3 sequence is CASSQEIRQGARCRAFNEQFF. The CDR3 DNA follows: TGTGCCAGCAGCCAAGAGATTCGACAGGGGGCCCGTTGTAGAGCGTTCAATGAGCAGTTCTTC.